This T cell receptor beta chain was recorded in a study of PD-1 blockade in classical Hodgkin lymphoma. There are 13 residues in the CDR3. Germline CDR1 SGDLS, CDR2 YYNGEE. The V end was cut by 0 bases, the J end by 4 bases, with 8 bases between. Concerning this clone itself: Its target is unknown. Different DNA sequences within this sample yield the same CDR3.

Findings and caveats of the study: The study found that TCR diversity rose significantly by C4D1 in CD4+ but not CD8+ cells.

Each patient experienced a relapse that followed autologous stem cell transplantation, and brentuximab vedotin exposure varied. Clones were sequenced by immunoSEQ multiplex PCR, and TCRdb holds only the in-frame ones, with some missing. This sample yields tens of thousands of clones, of which just under 75% are seen a single time; around 15% belongs to the top ten. This sample comprised peripheral blood mononuclear cells (PBMCs), obtained before the second cycle of nivolumab. The chain combines TRBV9 with TRBJ2-7; D may be TRBD2 (6 bases). The clonotype comes from a human donor with classical Hodgkin lymphoma. The CDR3: CASSVVGGYEQYF. The CDR3 nucleotides are TGTGCCAGCAGCGTAGTTGGGGGGTACGAGCAGTACTTC.